One and the same sample provided the 23 T cell receptor beta chains below, sequenced in a study of cytomegalovirus exposure and HLA in healthy donors (dated by TCRdb to 2016 to 2017). The library was made by the immunoSEQ multiplex PCR assay. A mixture of 60 forward primers for TCR Vbeta segments and 13 reverse primers for TCR Jbeta segments was used in the multiplex PCR. TCRdb limited this immuneACCESS table to in-frame rearrangements with V and J called. A share of clones is missing; checked studies link under half to unresolved V genes, and the rest is unexplained. This sample comprises 150,000 to 200,000 clones, about 77% of them detected only once. The ten largest make up approximately 2.4% of the sample. Sequencing was carried out using PBMCs. Receptor source: a woman aged 40 to 50 in good health and CMV-seropositive.

This clone appeared once. The genes are TRBV4-3 and TRBJ2-5, with 9 bases fitting TRBD2. Judging by the DNA end, TRBJ2-7 fits better; the J call may be wrong. Germline CDR1 reads LGHNA; CDR2 reads YSLEER. CDR3 length equals 16 residues. The CDR3: CASSQDAGGSSYEQYF. CDR3 DNA: TGCGCCAGCAGCCAAGATGCGGGAGGGAGCTCCTACGAGCAGTACTTC.

The table lists this clone with a few counts. The rearrangement links TRBV5-1 to TRBJ1-3; D is unresolved. The CDR3 is 16 amino acids. V lost 0 bases, J lost 0 bases, and 10 bases lay in between. The germline CDR1 and CDR2 sequences are SGHRS and YFSETQ. The CDR3 DNA follows: TGCGCCAGCAGCTTGGTTAGTGATGCCTCTGGAAACACCATATATTTT. Amino acid sequence: CASSLVSDASGNTIYF.

The chain combines TRBV7-2 with TRBJ1-1; 9 bases line up with TRBD1. Per the germline V gene, CDR1 is SGHTA and CDR2 is FQGNSA. This CDR3 comprises 15 residues. With V trimmed by 3 bases and J by 2 bases, 4 bases remained unmatched. In DNA form, the CDR3 reads TGTGCCAGCAGCTTGGGGACAGGGAGAAACACTGAAGCTTTCTTT. This encodes CASSLGTGRNTEAFF.

This chain connects TRBV5-1 to TRBJ2-7; TRBD2 might be the D (6 bases). This CDR3 contains 15 residues. Germline CDR1 reads SGHRS; CDR2 reads YFSETQ. Trimming removed 2 bases at V and 0 bases at J, with 12 bases between. CDR3 coding DNA: TGCGCCAGCAGCTTCCTAGGGGAGGCCTCCTACGAGCAGTACTTC. Its protein is CASSFLGEASYEQYF.

This clone was found once. The rearrangement links TRBV2 to TRBJ1-1, with no clear D. Trimming cost V 5 bases and J 2 bases, with 9 bases left between them. This CDR3 comprises 13 residues. Germline assignment: CDR1 SNHLY and CDR2 FYNNEI. The CDR3 loop is CASSYTENTEAFF. The CDR3 bases are TGTGCCAGCAGTTACACAGAAAACACTGAAGCTTTCTTT.

The chain combines TRBV6-5 with TRBJ2-4, with 8 bases matching TRBD2. This CDR3 spans 13 amino acids. Trimming removed 5 bases from V and 15 bases from J; junction bases left unmatched: 12. From germline, CDR1 is MNHEY and CDR2 SVGAGI. In DNA form, the CDR3 reads TGTGCCAGCAGTGACGCGGGGGGCCACCGAAGGTACTTC. It is translated as CASSDAGGHRRYF.

This clone turned up a few times. The J gene is TRBJ2-7, the V gene TRBV28; tentatively, D is TRBD2 (7 bases). The V end lost 8 bases, the J end lost 3 bases, and 20 bases lay between the germline ends. CDR1 is MDHEN, CDR2 SYDVKM, per germline. The CDR3 runs to 15 residues. The CDR3 DNA reads TGTGCCAGCTCCATAGGAGGGGGGGGGCTCTACGAGCAGTACTTC. Translation gives CASSIGGGGLYEQYF.

V gene TRBV7-2 combines with J gene TRBJ1-1, with TRBD1 as a possible D gene (5 bases). The germline CDR1 and CDR2 sequences are SGHTA and FQGNSA. Deletions cut 1 base from V and 1 base from J, with 10 bases between. CDR3 length: 15 residues. The CDR3 loop reads CASSLEGWGNTEAFF. The CDR3 DNA reads TGTGCCAGCAGCTTAGAGGGGTGGGGGAACACTGAAGCTTTCTTT.

This clone was observed once. At one end the junction does not follow the germline gene, possibly because of a read error. The V call is TRBV30, the J call TRBJ1-4; D perhaps matches TRBD1 (6 bases). Looked up from germline, CDR1 is GTSNPN and CDR2 is SVGIG (reference sequence). The CDR3 is 15 amino acids. CDR3 sequence: CAWSIPGGRNEELFF. CDR3 DNA: TGTGCCTGGAGCATACCGGGGGGGCGTAATGAAGAACTGTTTTTT.

This rearrangement joins TRBV10-3 to TRBJ2-3; the match to TRBD2 covers 8 bases. V shed 0 bases and J 2 bases; nucleotides not matched to a gene: 7. There are 17 residues in the CDR3. The germline V gene has CDR1 ENHRY and CDR2 SYGVKD. The CDR3 loop reads CAISESKGAGVTDTQYF. The CDR3 bases are TGTGCCATCAGTGAGTCGAAGGGAGCGGGAGTCACAGATACGCAGTATTTT.

In its sample, this clone was seen once. CDR3 in DNA: TGTGCCAGCAGCTTAGCGTTTCAGAGCGATGAGCAGTTCTTC. As protein: CASSLAFQSDEQFF. The chain joins TRBV7-6 to TRBJ2-1; D remains unclear. The CDR3 sequence is 14 residues long. The V end lost 0 bases, the J end lost 8 bases, and 11 bases lay between the germline ends. Germline V gives CDR1 SGHVS, CDR2 FNYEAQ.

This chain joins TRBV19 and TRBJ2-2; no definite D call. Germline loops: CDR1 LNHDA, CDR2 SQIVND (reference sequence). V lost 3 bases, J lost 3 bases, and 11 bases lay in between. The CDR3 spans 15 residues. The CDR3 coding sequence is TGTGCCAGTAGTATTGTGAGTACGGACACCGGGGAGCTGTTTTTT. It encodes CASSIVSTDTGELFF. Full variable domain (rest looked up from reference TRBV19 and TRBJ2-2): DGGITQSPKYLFRKEGQNVTLSCEQNLNHDAMYWYRQDPGQGLRLIYYSQIVNDFQKGDIAEGYSVSREKKESFPLTVTSAQKNPTAFYLCASSIVSTDTGELFFGEGSRLTVL.

The rearrangement uses TRBV18 and TRBJ1-1; TRBD1 aligns across 7 bases. This CDR3 region has 14 residues. V lost 5 bases, J lost 5 bases, and 8 bases stayed unmatched. Germline CDR1 and CDR2: KGHSH and LQKENI. The chain's CDR3 is CASSSQGQGTEAFF. The CDR3 nucleotides read TGTGCCAGCTCATCACAGGGGCAGGGGACTGAAGCTTTCTTT. Filled out from reference TRBV18 and TRBJ1-1, the complete variable domain reads NAGVMQNPRHLVRRRGQEARLRCSPMKGHSHVYWYRQLPEEGLKFMVYLQKENIIDESGMPKERFSAEFPKEGPSILRIQQVVRGDSAAYFCASSSQGQGTEAFFGQGTRLTVV.

The rearrangement joins TRBV7-2 to TRBJ2-3; perhaps TRBD1 as D (6 bases). With 4 bases removed from V and 2 bases from J, the gap between germline ends came to 16 bases. This CDR3 region has 16 residues. Germline V gives CDR1 SGHTA, CDR2 FQGNSA. The chain's CDR3 is CASSSGNTGTTDTQYF. The CDR3, as DNA: TGTGCCAGCAGCTCCGGGAATACAGGGACCACAGATACGCAGTATTTT.

The genes are TRBV6-5 and TRBJ2-2, with D unresolved. The CDR3 covers 14 residues. V lost 5 bases and J lost 0, with 7 bases in between. Germline lookup yields CDR1 MNHEY and CDR2 SVGAGI. In nucleotides, the CDR3 is TGTGCCAGCAGTCCAGTCTCGAACACCGGGGAGCTGTTTTTT. Protein product: CASSPVSNTGELFF.

This clone was seen just once. The CDR3 protein is CASSVEGGRAVETQYF. CDR3 sequence (DNA): TGTGCCAGCAGCGTAGAGGGCGGGAGGGCCGTAGAGACCCAGTACTTC. The chain couples TRBV9 to TRBJ2-5; 9 nucleotides align to TRBD2. The CDR3 runs 16 residues. The junction had 7 bases not matched to a gene; V was cut back by 0 bases and J by 4 bases. The germline gives CDR1 SGDLS, CDR2 YYNGEE.

This clone was detected a few times. The chain couples TRBV5-1 to TRBJ2-3; TRBD2 matches 7 bases. Per the germline V gene, CDR1 is SGHRS and CDR2 is YFSETQ. V dropped 2 bases and J dropped 3; count of bases not matched to a gene: 3. The CDR3 runs 14 residues. As DNA, the CDR3 is TGCGCCAGCAGCTTTCCTAGCGGAACAGATACGCAGTATTTT. Translation gives CASSFPSGTDTQYF. Together with reference TRBV5-1 and TRBJ2-3, the CDR3 gives the full variable domain: KAGVTQTPRYLIKTRGQQVTLSCSPISGHRSVSWYQQTPGQGLQFLFEYFSETQRNKGNFPGRFSGRQFSNSRSEMNVSTLELGDSALYLCASSFPSGTDTQYFGPGTRLTVL.

This chain links TRBV9 with TRBJ1-4, with TRBD1 matching 11 bases. CDR1 is SGDLS and CDR2 is YYNGEE in the germline V gene. CDR3 length equals 15 residues. The J segment lost 7 bases and the V segment lost 4 bases, leaving 6 bases of the junction unmatched. The CDR3 here is CASSLSGTGGEKLFF. In DNA, the CDR3 is TGTGCCAGCAGCCTATCCGGGACAGGGGGTGAAAAACTGTTTTTT.

The chain combines TRBV29-1 with TRBJ2-5, with 9 bases lining up with TRBD2. The J call may not be correct, given that the DNA end is closer to TRBJ2-7. The germline CDR1 and CDR2 sequences are SQVTM and ANQGSEA. This CDR3 spans 14 amino acids. The CDR3 reads CSVTSTSGSYEQYF. In nucleotides, the CDR3 is TGCAGCGTTACATCGACTAGCGGCTCCTACGAGCAGTACTTC.

Turning to this clone: The sample holds other DNA sequences that translate to the same CDR3. The V gene is TRBV6-1, the J gene TRBJ2-5; TRBD2 aligns across 7 bases. J gave up 1 base and V 8 bases, and 7 bases lay outside the gene matches. The V gene's germline CDR1 is MNHNS and CDR2 SASEGT. CDR3 length: 14 residues. The chain's CDR3 is CASGEGVGQETQYF. The DNA of the CDR3 is TGTGCCAGCGGGGAGGGAGTGGGCCAAGAGACCCAGTACTTC.

V gene TRBV5-4 combines with J gene TRBJ2-5; TRBD2 might be the D (6 bases). Between the trimmed V and J ends, which lost 8 bases and 4 bases, there was a span of 18 bases. Germline assignment: CDR1 SGHNT and CDR2 YYREEE (reference sequence). This CDR3 comprises 14 residues. The CDR3 sequence: CASTEAGRVETQYF. The CDR3, as DNA: TGTGCCAGTACGGAGGCGGGAAGAGTAGAGACCCAGTACTTC.

The chain employs TRBV6-5 and TRBJ2-7; no reliable D call. Looked up from germline, CDR1 is MNHEY and CDR2 is SVGAGI. The germline V and J ends were trimmed by 0 bases and 2 bases, with 11 bases remaining between them. The CDR3 length is 15 residues. CDR3 sequence reads: CASSYSVGGAYEQYF. The CDR3, as DNA: TGTGCCAGCAGTTACTCGGTTGGCGGAGCCTACGAGCAGTACTTC.

This clone was seen more than once but under ten times. The chain employs TRBV28 and TRBJ2-7; the D gene is possibly TRBD2 (5 bases). This CDR3 comprises 15 residues. The germline V gene encodes CDR1 MDHEN and CDR2 SYDVKM. Trimming removed 3 bases from V and 1 base from J, with 13 bases in between. The CDR3 sequence: CASSFLDPGSYEQYF. In nucleotides, the CDR3 is TGTGCCAGCAGTTTTCTCGATCCGGGGTCCTACGAGCAGTACTTC.